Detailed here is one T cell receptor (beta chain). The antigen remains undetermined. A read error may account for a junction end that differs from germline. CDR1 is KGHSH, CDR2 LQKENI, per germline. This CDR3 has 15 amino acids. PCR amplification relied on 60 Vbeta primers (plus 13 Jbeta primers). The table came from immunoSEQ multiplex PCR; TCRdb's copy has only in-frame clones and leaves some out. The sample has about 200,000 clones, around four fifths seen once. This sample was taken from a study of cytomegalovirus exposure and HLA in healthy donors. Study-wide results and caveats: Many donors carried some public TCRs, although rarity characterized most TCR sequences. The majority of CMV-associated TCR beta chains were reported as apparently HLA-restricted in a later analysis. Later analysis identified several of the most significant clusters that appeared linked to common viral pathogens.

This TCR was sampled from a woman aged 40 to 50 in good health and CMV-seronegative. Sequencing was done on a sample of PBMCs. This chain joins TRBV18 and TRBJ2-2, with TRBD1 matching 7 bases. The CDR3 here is CVSSSGTVFTGELFF. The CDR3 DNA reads TGTGTCAGCTCATCCGGGACAGTTTTCACCGGGGAGCTGTTTTTT.